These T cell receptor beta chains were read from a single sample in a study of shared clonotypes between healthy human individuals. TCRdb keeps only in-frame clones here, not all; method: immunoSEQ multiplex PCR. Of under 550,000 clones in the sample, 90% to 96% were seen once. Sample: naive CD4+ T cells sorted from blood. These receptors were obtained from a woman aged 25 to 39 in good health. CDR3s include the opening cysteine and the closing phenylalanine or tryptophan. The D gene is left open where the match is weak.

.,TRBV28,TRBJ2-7,CASSLRNSGYGSLREQYF
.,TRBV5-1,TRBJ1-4,CASSKTLRGGNEKLFF
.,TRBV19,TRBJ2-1,CASSMNLLSYNEQFF
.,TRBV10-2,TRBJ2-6,CASGHPPGSSGANVLTF
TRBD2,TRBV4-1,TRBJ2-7,CASSYSGSPYEQYF
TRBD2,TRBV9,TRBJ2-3,CASSTRGLAGADTQYF
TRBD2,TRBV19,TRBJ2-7,CASAGLAREQYF
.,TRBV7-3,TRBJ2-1,CASSLRLEHEQFF
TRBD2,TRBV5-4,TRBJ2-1,CASSRRLANSYNEQFF
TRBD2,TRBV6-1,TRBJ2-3,CASLLAGGTDTQYF
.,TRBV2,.,CASSEWEGKYEQYF
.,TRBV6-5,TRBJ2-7,CASRYRDTSYEQYF
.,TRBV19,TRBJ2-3,CASSIARTTDTQYF
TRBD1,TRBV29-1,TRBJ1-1,CSVLTGGIRTEAFF
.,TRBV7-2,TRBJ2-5,CASSTTGETQYF
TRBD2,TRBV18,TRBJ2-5,CASSPGLAGEETQYF
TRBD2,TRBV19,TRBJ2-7,CASSIASGRPSYEQYF
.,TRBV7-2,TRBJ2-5,CASSPGRKETQYF
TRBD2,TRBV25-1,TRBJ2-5,CASSAPLAGVETQYF
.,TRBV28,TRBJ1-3,CASRDRESPNTGNTIYF
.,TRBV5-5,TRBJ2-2,CASSPSRLMGNTGELFF
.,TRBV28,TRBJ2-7,CASRNLLEQYF
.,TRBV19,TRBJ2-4,CASSPSGASLAKNIQYF
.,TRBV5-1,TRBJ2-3,CASSSDPTDTQYF
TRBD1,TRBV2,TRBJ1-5,CASSSGTGGFQPQHF
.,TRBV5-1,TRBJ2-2,CASSSVTTGTGELFF
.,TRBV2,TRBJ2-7,CASSPGLSSYEQYF
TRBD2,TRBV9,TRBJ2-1,CASSAGGTSGPNEQFF
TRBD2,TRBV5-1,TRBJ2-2,CASSLGLAGIPGTGELFF
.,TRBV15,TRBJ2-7,CATSRDSSTVHDEQYF
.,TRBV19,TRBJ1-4,CASSSGHGEKLFF
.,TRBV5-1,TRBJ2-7,CASSLRDASSGEQYF
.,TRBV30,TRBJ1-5,CAWSVGQPQHF
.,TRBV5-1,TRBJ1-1,CASSDGHREVNTEAFF